The clone carrying this TCR beta chain has a handful of counts. The germline V and J ends were trimmed by 4 bases and 0 bases, with 13 bases remaining between them. The germline gives CDR1 LNHDA, CDR2 SQIVND (reference sequence). The CDR3 contains 16 residues. This record belongs to a study of blood T cell repertoires in COVID-19. Looking at the study overall: Researchers got acute and convalescent COVID-19 samples from the United States, Italy and Spain. Nucleic acid was either cDNA or gDNA, and it came from T cells, B-cell-depleted T cells, or PBMCs.

As originally analysed: Reference gene primer amplification in the assay estimated nucleated cell counts. Libraries were prepared by immunoSEQ multiplex PCR; TCRdb keeps only in-frame clonotypes and omits some of them. V, J and clone size are taken as reported in that table, and D and trimming were inferred from the DNA itself. The table lists about 59,000 clones, approximately 90% of them singletons, with about 15% in the top ten. Sequencing was carried out using peripheral blood. The sequence was collected from a man of 80 years or more with acute or convalescent COVID-19. V and J are TRBV19 and TRBJ1-5, with D perhaps matching TRBD1 (5 bases). CDR3 nucleotide sequence: TGTGCCAGTAGTAAATCGACAGAGAATAGCAATCAGCCCCAGCATTTT. It is translated as CASSKSTENSNQPQHF. Variable domain in full (rest from reference TRBV19 and TRBJ1-5): DGGITQSPKYLFRKEGQNVTLSCEQNLNHDAMYWYRQDPGQGLRLIYYSQIVNDFQKGDIAEGYSVSREKKESFPLTVTSAQKNPTAFYLCASSKSTENSNQPQHFGDGTRLSIL.